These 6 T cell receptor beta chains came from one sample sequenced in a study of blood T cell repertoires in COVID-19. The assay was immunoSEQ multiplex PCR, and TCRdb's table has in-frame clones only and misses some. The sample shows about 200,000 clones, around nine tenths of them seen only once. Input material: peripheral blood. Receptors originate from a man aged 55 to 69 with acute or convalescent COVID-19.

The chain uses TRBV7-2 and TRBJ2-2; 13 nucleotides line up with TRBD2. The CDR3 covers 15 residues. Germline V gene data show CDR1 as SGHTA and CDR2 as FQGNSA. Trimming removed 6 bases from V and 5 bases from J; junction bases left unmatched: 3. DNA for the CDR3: TGTGCCAGCAGACGGACTAGCGGGGGAACCGGGGAGCTGTTTTTT. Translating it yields CASRRTSGGTGELFF.

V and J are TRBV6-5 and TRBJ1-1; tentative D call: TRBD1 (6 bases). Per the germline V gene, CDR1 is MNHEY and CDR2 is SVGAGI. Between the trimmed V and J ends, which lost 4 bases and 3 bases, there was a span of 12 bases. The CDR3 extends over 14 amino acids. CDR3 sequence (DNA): TGTGCCAGCAGTTTTCAGGGGTGGGACACTGAAGCTTTCTTT. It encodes CASSFQGWDTEAFF.

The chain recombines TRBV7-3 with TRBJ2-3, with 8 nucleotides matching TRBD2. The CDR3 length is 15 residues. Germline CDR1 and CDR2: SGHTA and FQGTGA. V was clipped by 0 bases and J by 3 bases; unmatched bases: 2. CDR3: CASSLTGLGTDTQYF. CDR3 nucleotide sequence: TGTGCCAGCAGCTTAACGGGACTAGGAACAGATACGCAGTATTTT.

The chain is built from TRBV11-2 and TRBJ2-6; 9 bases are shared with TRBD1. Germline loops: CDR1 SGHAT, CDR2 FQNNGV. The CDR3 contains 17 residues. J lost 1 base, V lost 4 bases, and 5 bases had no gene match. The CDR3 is CASSSLQGASGANVLTF. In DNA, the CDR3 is TGTGCCAGCAGCTCGTTACAGGGGGCGTCTGGGGCCAACGTCCTGACTTTC.

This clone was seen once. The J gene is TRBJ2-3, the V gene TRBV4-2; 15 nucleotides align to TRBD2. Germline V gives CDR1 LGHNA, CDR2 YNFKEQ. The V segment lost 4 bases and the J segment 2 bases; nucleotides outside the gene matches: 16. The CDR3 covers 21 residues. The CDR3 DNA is TGTGCCAGCAGCCCCGGACTAGCGGGGGGGCCCGCGACCCAGACCACAGATACGCAGTATTTT. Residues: CASSPGLAGGPATQTTDTQYF.

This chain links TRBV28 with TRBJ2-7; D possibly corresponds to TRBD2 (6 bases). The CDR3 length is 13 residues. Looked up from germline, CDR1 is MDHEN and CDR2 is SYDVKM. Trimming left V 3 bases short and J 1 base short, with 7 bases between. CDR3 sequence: CASSFGGSYEQYF. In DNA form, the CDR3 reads TGTGCCAGCAGTTTCGGGGGATCCTACGAGCAGTACTTC.